The source of this T cell receptor (beta chain) is a study of T cell responses to AZD1222 COVID-19 vaccine. General observations from the study: Targeting of unmutated variant regions was reportedly seen in nearly half of spike-specific TCRs. Only a handful of AZD1222 recipients were seropositive at baseline.

This CDR3 region has 15 residues. Germline values: CDR1 SGDLS, CDR2 YYNGEE. The V gene end was trimmed by 4 bases and the J gene end by 5 bases; junction bases not matched to a gene: 8. Profiling relied on immunoSEQ multiplex PCR, and the TCRdb table lists in-frame clones only, not all of them. The sample records roughly 100,000 clones, roughly nine tenths being singletons. Concerning this clone itself: The antigen remains unidentified.

The sample consisted of peripheral blood, taken on day 0 of AZD1222 vaccination. The genes are TRBV9 and TRBJ1-2; 10 bases are a match to TRBD1. This TCR was recovered from an adult in good health. DNA of the CDR3: TGTGCCAGCAGCCCTGCAGGGACAGGGGATTATGGCTACACCTTC. Amino acid sequence: CASSPAGTGDYGYTF.